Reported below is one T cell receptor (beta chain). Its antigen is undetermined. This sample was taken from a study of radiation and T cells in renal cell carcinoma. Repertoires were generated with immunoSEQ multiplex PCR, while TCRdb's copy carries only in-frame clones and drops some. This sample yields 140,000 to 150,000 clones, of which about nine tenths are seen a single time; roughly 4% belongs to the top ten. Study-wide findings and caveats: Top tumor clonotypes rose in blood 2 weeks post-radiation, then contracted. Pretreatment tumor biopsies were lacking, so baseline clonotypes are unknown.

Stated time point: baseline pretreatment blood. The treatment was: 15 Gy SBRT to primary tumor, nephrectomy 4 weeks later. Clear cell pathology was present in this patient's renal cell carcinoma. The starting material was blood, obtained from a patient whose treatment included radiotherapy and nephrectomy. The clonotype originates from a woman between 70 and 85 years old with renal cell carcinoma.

The CDR3 loop is CASSLNSGGATDTQYF. CDR3 DNA sequence: TGTGCCAGCAGCCTAAATAGCGGGGGGGCCACAGATACGCAGTATTTT. The chain employs TRBV5-4 and TRBJ2-3; 11 nucleotides align to TRBD2. The germline V gene has CDR1 SGHNT and CDR2 YYREEE (reference sequence). V shed 4 bases and J 2 bases; nucleotides not matched to a gene: 6. This CDR3 has 16 residues.